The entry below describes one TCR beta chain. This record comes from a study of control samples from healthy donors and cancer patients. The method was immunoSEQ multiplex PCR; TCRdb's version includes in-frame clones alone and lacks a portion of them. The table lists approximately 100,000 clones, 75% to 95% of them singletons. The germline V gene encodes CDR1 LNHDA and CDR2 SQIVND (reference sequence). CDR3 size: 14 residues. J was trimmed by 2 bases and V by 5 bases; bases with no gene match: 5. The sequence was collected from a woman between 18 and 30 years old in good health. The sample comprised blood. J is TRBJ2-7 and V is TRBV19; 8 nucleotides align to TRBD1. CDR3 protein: CASSSGGAAYEQYF. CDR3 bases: TGTGCCAGTAGTTCAGGGGGCGCGGCCTACGAGCAGTACTTC.